This T cell receptor (beta chain) was recorded in a study of shared clonotypes between healthy human individuals. CDR1 and CDR2 from the germline V gene are DFQATT and SNEGSKA (reference sequence). The CDR3 length is 11 residues. The ends were cut back, 6 bases at V and 2 bases at J, with 6 bases in the middle. Libraries were prepared by immunoSEQ multiplex PCR; TCRdb keeps only in-frame clonotypes and omits some of them. Of 950,000 to 1,300,000 clones listed, around 74% were seen once; the top ten hold 1.2% to 1.5%. Only a few counts were recorded for this clone. The sequence was collected from a man in his late teens or twenties in good health. The chain recombines TRBV20-1 with TRBJ2-3; no firm D call. Sequenced: memory CD4+ T cells sorted from blood. Subset described: CD45RA-negative fraction. The CDR3: CSAQHTDTQYF. In DNA form, the CDR3 reads TGCAGTGCCCAGCACACAGATACGCAGTATTTT.